Listed below are T cell receptor beta chains from one sample, sequenced in a study of blood T cell repertoires in COVID-19. The table came from immunoSEQ multiplex PCR; TCRdb's copy has only in-frame clones and leaves some out. The profile shows 120,000 to 150,000 clones, about 91% of them singletons. Sample: peripheral blood. The receptors originated from a woman in her sixties with acute or convalescent COVID-19. Both conserved end residues are part of each CDR3. D genes are given only for firm matches. Expanded clones are given a class, and other clones once, few, many or no size at all.

D gene	J gene	V gene	clone size	CDR3 DNA	CDR3 protein
.	TRBJ2-1	TRBV5-1	once	TGCGCCAGCAGCATAGACAGCCAGTTCTACAATGAGCAGTTCTTC	CASSIDSQFYNEQFF
TRBD1	TRBJ1-2	TRBV24-1	.	TGTGCCACCAGTGACCCGGGACAGGGGGCCGGCTACACCTTC	CATSDPGQGAGYTF
.	TRBJ1-4	TRBV15	.	TGTGCCACCAGCGAGCAATCAGGGGATGAAAAACTGTTTTTT	CATSEQSGDEKLFF
.	TRBJ2-3	TRBV10-3	.	TGTGCCACCACTTCGAGAGATACGCAGTATTTT	CATTSRDTQYF
.	TRBJ1-1	TRBV5-1	once	TGCGCCAGCAGCCAAGTGAGGAACACTGAAGCTTTCTTT	CASSQVRNTEAFF
TRBD1	TRBJ1-5	TRBV11-2	.	TGTGCCAGCAGCGGACAGGGGAGTCAGCCCCAGCATTTT	CASSGQGSQPQHF
TRBD1	TRBJ1-2	TRBV6-5	.	TGTGCCTGCCGACAGGGGCGGGATGGCTACACCTTC	CACRQGRDGYTF
.	TRBJ1-1	TRBV6-5	.	TGTGCCAGCAGTAAACAGCTTAACACTGAAGCTTTCTTT	CASSKQLNTEAFF
TRBD1	TRBJ1-6	TRBV18	.	TGTGCCAGCTCACAGGGACAGTATAATTCACCCCTCCACTTT	CASSQGQYNSPLHF
.	TRBJ2-2	TRBV6-5	.	TGTGCCAGCAGTTACCCCCTTGCCGGGGAGCTGTTTTTT	CASSYPLAGELFF
.	TRBJ1-5	TRBV15	.	TGTGCCACCAGCGCTGAGGGCCAGCCCCAGCATTTT	CATSAEGQPQHF
.	TRBJ1-1	TRBV7-9	.	TGTGCCAGCAGCGCGAGTATGAACACTGAAGCTTTCTTT	CASSASMNTEAFF
TRBD1	TRBJ1-1	TRBV6-6	.	TGTGCCAGCAGTCCCCACCTCCCGAACAGGGGTCACACTGAAGCTTTCTTT	CASSPHLPNRGHTEAFF
.	TRBJ2-7	TRBV6-5	.	TGTGCCAGCAGTTACCGTGGGCTTTCTAACGAGCAGTACTTC	CASSYRGLSNEQYF
TRBD1	TRBJ1-5	TRBV28	few	TGTGCCAGCAGTTTATCATCAGGGGGCCAGCCCCAGCATTTT	CASSLSSGGQPQHF
TRBD2	TRBJ2-3	TRBV5-1	.	TGCGCCAGCAGCCCACTAACCATTTCCGGGACTAGGGCCGTCACAGATACGCAGTATTTT	CASSPLTISGTRAVTDTQYF
.	TRBJ2-3	TRBV28	.	TGTGCCAGCAGTTTGGCGGAGAGAGGACTAACTAGCACAGATACGCAGTATTTT	CASSLAERGLTSTDTQYF
.	TRBJ2-1	TRBV7-8	.	TGTGCCAGCACCATATTCCAGGGAATCATCTACAATGAGCAGTTCTTC	CASTIFQGIIYNEQFF
.	TRBJ2-3	TRBV6-2/TRBV6-3	.	TGTGCCAGCAGTTACGGGAGGTGGGGCACAGATACGCAGTATTTT	CASSYGRWGTDTQYF
TRBD1	TRBJ1-2	TRBV6-5	.	TGTGCCAGCAGCCCAGACAGGGGGGATGGCTACACCTTC	CASSPDRGDGYTF
TRBD2	TRBJ2-2	TRBV6-6	.	TGTGCCAGCAGTTCAACTAGCGGGAGAACCGGGGAGCTGTTTTTT	CASSSTSGRTGELFF
TRBD2	TRBJ2-1	TRBV28	.	TGTGCCAGCACCGGACTAGCGGGGGGGCTAGTCTTC	CASTGLAGGLVF
.	TRBJ1-5	TRBV5-1	.	TGCGCCAGCAGCCCCGGGGGTGGAGGCAATCAGCCCCAGCATTTT	CASSPGGGGNQPQHF
.	TRBJ2-7	TRBV7-9	.	TGTGCCAGCAGCTTAGGAGGCCTGGCAGGGGTGTTCTACGAGCAGTACTTC	CASSLGGLAGVFYEQYF
.	TRBJ1-4	TRBV7-2	.	TGTGCCAGCAGCTTCGGCAGGGGAAGTGAAAAACTGTTTTTT	CASSFGRGSEKLFF
.	TRBJ2-7	TRBV5-1	.	TGCGCCAGCAGCTTGGGGGCAGGGGAGATCTACGAGCAGTACTTC	CASSLGAGEIYEQYF
TRBD1	TRBJ2-5	TRBV19	.	TGTGCCAGTAGGTCAAAGACAGGGCAAGAGACCCAGTACTTC	CASRSKTGQETQYF
TRBD1	TRBJ1-2	TRBV30	.	TGTGCCTGGAGCCCCCGCGGGGACAGAGCTAACTATGGCTACACCTTC	CAWSPRGDRANYGYTF
TRBD1	TRBJ1-2	TRBV7-2	few	TGTGCCAGCAGCAAACGCCCGGGACAGGGGGCAGCTAACTATGGCTACACCTTC	CASSKRPGQGAANYGYTF
.	TRBJ1-2	TRBV23-1	few	TGCGCCAGCAGTCAAACCGGGCGGGGGGCGAGTTCCCTCTATGGCTACACCTTC	CASSQTGRGASSLYGYTF
.	TRBJ2-3	TRBV7-6	.	TGTGCCAGCAGCCCGGGGGTCCGCGACCTCACAGATACGCAGTATTTT	CASSPGVRDLTDTQYF
.	TRBJ1-5	TRBV5-1	.	TGCGCCAGCAGCTTGGGGGACACTGGTCAGCCCCAGCATTTT	CASSLGDTGQPQHF
TRBD2	TRBJ2-1	TRBV4-3	.	TGCGCCAGCAGCCAAGATCTAGCGGGGGGGTCCAGCTCCTACAATGAGCAGTTCTTC	CASSQDLAGGSSSYNEQFF
TRBD1	TRBJ1-1	TRBV6-4	.	TGTGCCAGCAGTGTTACAGGGGGCACTGAAGCTTTCTTT	CASSVTGGTEAFF
.	TRBJ2-7	TRBV6-5	.	TGTGCCAGCAGCCGGTCTGGGGGGAGCTCCTACGAGCAGTACTTC	CASSRSGGSSYEQYF
.	TRBJ1-5	TRBV6-1	once	TGTGCCAGCAGTGAAGCTAGGAGGGATCAGCCCCAGCATTTT	CASSEARRDQPQHF
.	TRBJ1-2	TRBV4-2	.	TGTGCCAGCAGCCAAGTGGGGGGTAACTATGGCTACACCTTC	CASSQVGGNYGYTF
.	TRBJ2-3	TRBV6-6	.	TGTGCCAGCAGTCCATGGGGGGGCACAGATACGCAGTATTTT	CASSPWGGTDTQYF
.	TRBJ1-5	TRBV9	.	TGTGCCAGCAGCGCCACCGGACAGTTCAATCAGCCCCAGCATTTT	CASSATGQFNQPQHF
.	TRBJ2-2	TRBV9	.	TGTGCCAGCAGCGTATTCACGGTGAACACCGGGGAGCTGTTTTTT	CASSVFTVNTGELFF
.	TRBJ2-5	TRBV10-3	.	TGTGCCATCAGTGACGGGAAACAAGAGACCCAGTACTTC	CAISDGKQETQYF
.	TRBJ2-3	TRBV6-1	.	TGTGCCAGCAGTGAAAGGGCTAGCGCGGTAGCAGATACGCAGTATTTT	CASSERASAVADTQYF
.	TRBJ2-7	TRBV11-2	.	TGTGCCAGCAGTTCATACAGGGTCTCCTACGAGCAGTACTTC	CASSSYRVSYEQYF
.	TRBJ1-3	TRBV18	.	TGTGCCAGCTCACCGTTGCAAAGTAGCTCTGGAAACACCATATATTTT	CASSPLQSSSGNTIYF
TRBD2	TRBJ2-3	TRBV6-1	.	TGTGCCAGCAGTGAAATTGGCGGGGGGGCAGATACGCAGTATTTT	CASSEIGGGADTQYF